This T cell receptor (beta chain) was identified during a study of cytomegalovirus exposure and HLA in healthy donors. General observations from the study: Equally common other TCR beta chains were less clonally expanded than HLA-associated ones, a later analysis found. The likely origin of a cluster of highly shared sequence variants was a sequencing artifact.

60 Vbeta and 13 Jbeta primers were used in PCR. Sequenced by immunoSEQ multiplex PCR; TCRdb stores in-frame clones only, minus some. The sample includes some 110,000 clones, 55% to 75% of them seen just once. A few counts support this clone. Its antigen is not known. Germline V gives CDR1 MNHNS, CDR2 SASEGT. The CDR3 covers 12 residues. Trimming pared 8 bases from V and 10 bases from J, leaving 18 bases between. Healthy donors of bone marrow made up the group. The sample was PBMCs. This TCR was sampled from a man aged 25 to 45 in good health and CMV-seropositive. The chain is built from TRBV6-1 and TRBJ2-7; D may be TRBD1 (6 bases). The CDR3 bases are TGTGCCAGCTCGGACAGTGCGAGCCTCCAGTACTTC. As protein: CASSDSASLQYF.